Reported below is one T cell receptor (beta chain). Its antigen is not identified. TCRdb recomputed calls from the 5' RACE reads with MiXCR, one row per CDR3 protein. The repertoire holds about 100,000 distinct CDR3 sequences, with under 7% as singletons. V was pared by 1 base and J by 4 bases, with 4 bases of the junction left unmatched. Germline CDR1 DFQATT, CDR2 SNEGSKA (reference sequence). The CDR3 runs to 16 residues. This sample stems from a study of identical twins. General study findings and limits: The analysis was cross-sectional rather than longitudinal within donors.

Each donor (without exception) was a healthy Caucasian. The sequenced material came from memory T cells sorted from blood. The V and J genes are TRBV20-1 and TRBJ2-6, with TRBD2 identical over 10 bases. This sequence originates from a woman between 45 and 60 years old in good health. This chain's CDR3 is CSARASGSGGANVLTF. The CDR3 DNA is TGCAGTGCTAGAGCTAGCGGGAGTGGAGGGGCCAACGTCCTGACTTTC.